This TCR beta chain appears in the sequencing data of a study of T cells expressing NK-cell markers. Background on the study: Source material for TCR beta repertoires consisted of sorted CD3+CD56+NKG2C+, CD3+CD56+NKG2C- and CD3+CD56-NKG2C+ T cells. HCMV seropositivity marked most of the eight sequenced donors; one was seronegative.

Production of TCR beta cDNA relied on 5'RACE template switching with UMIs. After re-calling the 5' RACE reads, TCRdb lists one entry per CDR3 protein, DNA absent. This specimen shows more than 250,000 distinct CDR3 sequences; the ten leading clones hold approximately 0.39%. Details on this clonotype: Its matching antigen is unknown.

The length of the CDR3 is 13 residues. Germline V gives CDR1 SGDLS, CDR2 YYNGEE. Study-wide results and caveats: Several of the donors also had these clonotypes leading their CD3+CD56-NKG2C+ fraction.

The sequence derives from a man younger than 30 in good health. The V gene is TRBV9, the J gene TRBJ2-3; TCRdb lists TRBD1, though no DNA is available to test this call. Sequencing was done on a sample of blood T cells: a sorted CD56 or NKG2C T cell subset, CD4+ or CD8+ T cells, or bulk PBMC T cells (not recorded which). The CDR3 region is CASSQGVTDTQYF.